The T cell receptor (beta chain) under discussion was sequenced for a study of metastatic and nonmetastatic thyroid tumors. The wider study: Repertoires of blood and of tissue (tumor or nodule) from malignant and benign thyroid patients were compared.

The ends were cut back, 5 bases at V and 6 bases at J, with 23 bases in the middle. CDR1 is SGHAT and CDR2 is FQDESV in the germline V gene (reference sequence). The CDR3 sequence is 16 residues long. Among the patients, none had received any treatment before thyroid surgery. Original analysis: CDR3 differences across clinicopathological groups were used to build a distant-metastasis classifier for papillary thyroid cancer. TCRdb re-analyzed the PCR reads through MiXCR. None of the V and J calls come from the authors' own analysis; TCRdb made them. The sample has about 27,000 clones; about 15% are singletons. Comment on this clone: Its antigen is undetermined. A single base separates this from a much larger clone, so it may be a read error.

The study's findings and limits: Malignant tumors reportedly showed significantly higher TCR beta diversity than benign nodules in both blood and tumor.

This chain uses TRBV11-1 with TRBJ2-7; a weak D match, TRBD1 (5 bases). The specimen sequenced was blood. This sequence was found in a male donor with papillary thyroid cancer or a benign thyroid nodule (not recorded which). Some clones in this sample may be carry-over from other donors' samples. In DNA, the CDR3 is TGTGCCAGCAGCCTAGGGGTCGGTCCTCAGTCCATCGAGCAGTACTTC. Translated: CASSLGVGPQSIEQYF.